These 15 T cell receptor beta chains share one sample of origin, sequenced in a study of T cells in localized non-small cell lung cancer. This table comes from immunoSEQ multiplex PCR, and its TCRdb copy is limited to in-frame clones, with some not included. The sample includes about 36,000 clones, roughly 92% of them seen just once. The source was peripheral blood, collected before any cancer treatment. The receptor set was obtained from a female donor of 60 years or more with stage I lung adenocarcinoma.

The chain couples TRBV5-1 to TRBJ1-6, with 9 positions matching TRBD1. The CDR3 totals 15 residues. V dropped 2 bases and J dropped 7; count of bases not matched to a gene: 4. From germline, CDR1 is SGHRS and CDR2 YFSETQ. The CDR3 here is CASSLGQGTNSPLHF. The CDR3 bases are TGCGCCAGCAGCTTAGGACAGGGGACGAATTCACCCCTCCACTTT. The complete variable domain, with remaining parts taken from reference TRBV5-1 and TRBJ1-6, reads KAGVTQTPRYLIKTRGQQVTLSCSPISGHRSVSWYQQTPGQGLQFLFEYFSETQRNKGNFPGRFSGRQFSNSRSEMNVSTLELGDSALYLCASSLGQGTNSPLHFGNGTRLTVT.

This chain connects TRBV5-1 to TRBJ2-1, with 7 bases matching TRBD1. The CDR3 has 17 amino acids. Germline V CDR1 and CDR2: SGHRS, YFSETQ. V was pared by 3 bases and J by 2 bases, with 11 bases of the junction left unmatched. Written as DNA, the CDR3 is TGCGCCAGCAGCTCGGACAGGCGGGCCTATACCTACAATGAGCAGTTCTTC. It codes for CASSSDRRAYTYNEQFF.

This clone was observed once. The CDR3 is CASSLLAGTTNRHEQFF. CDR3 coding DNA: TGTGCCAGCAGCTTGCTAGCCGGGACTACAAACCGGCATGAGCAGTTCTTC. The chain has TRBV5-6 and TRBJ2-1; 7 positions agree with TRBD2. Germline assignment: CDR1 SGHDT and CDR2 YYEEEE. Trimming cost V 1 base and J 8 bases; bases outside gene matches: 15. There are 17 residues in the CDR3.

V usage is TRBV7-9 and J usage is TRBJ2-1; tentative D call: TRBD2 (6 bases). Germline CDR1 SEHNR, CDR2 FQNEAQ (reference sequence). V was shortened by 0 bases and J by 12 bases, with 12 bases between the two germline ends. The CDR3 is 13 amino acids. CDR3 sequence: CASSLAEAGRQFF. As DNA, the CDR3 is TGTGCCAGCAGCTTAGCGGAGGCGGGGAGGCAGTTCTTC.

The rearrangement links TRBV11-2 to TRBJ2-5, with D perhaps TRBD2 (5 bases). Germline loops: CDR1 SGHAT, CDR2 FQNNGV. V lost 4 bases and J 5 bases, leaving 17 bases between the germline ends. This CDR3 has 15 amino acids. The CDR3 is CASSSNPTTLETQYF. DNA for the CDR3: TGTGCCAGCAGCTCGAATCCGACTACGTTGGAGACCCAGTACTTC.

V is TRBV9 and J is TRBJ2-2, with a weak D call TRBD2 (6 bases). Trimming left V 4 bases short and J 6 bases short, with 13 bases between. Germline lookup yields CDR1 SGDLS and CDR2 YYNGEE. This CDR3 is built from 14 residues. The CDR3 DNA is TGTGCCAGCAGCATCAGACTAGGGTCCGGGGAGCTGTTTTTT. Its protein is CASSIRLGSGELFF.

The chain is built from TRBV29-1 and TRBJ2-3; TRBD2 matches 7 bases. Germline CDR1 reads SQVTM; CDR2 reads ANQGSEA. The CDR3 contains 12 residues. V was pared by 7 bases and J by 4 bases, with 5 bases of the junction left unmatched. The CDR3 sequence: CSGGLVSDTQYF. The CDR3 DNA reads as TGCAGCGGAGGACTAGTGTCAGATACGCAGTATTTT.

The chain employs TRBV5-1 and TRBJ2-5, with TRBD1 as a possible D gene (5 bases). V shed 4 bases and J shed 2 bases, with 15 bases lying between them. Looked up from germline, CDR1 is SGHRS and CDR2 is YFSETQ. There are 15 residues in the CDR3. The CDR3 spells CASSQQLGQQETQYF. CDR3 nucleotides: TGCGCCAGCAGCCAGCAACTGGGGCAACAAGAGACCCAGTACTTC.

The chain combines TRBV11-2 with TRBJ1-1; TRBD1 matches 10 bases. The CDR3 has 15 amino acids. Germline CDR1 and CDR2: SGHAT and FQNNGV. The ends lost 4 bases at V and 2 bases at J; junction bases unmatched: 4. The CDR3 sequence is CASSWGTGANTEAFF. Written as DNA, the CDR3 is TGTGCCAGCAGCTGGGGGACAGGGGCTAACACTGAAGCTTTCTTT. The full variable domain, rest sourced from reference TRBV11-2 and TRBJ1-1, is EAGVAQSPRYKIIEKRQSVAFWCNPISGHATLYWYQQILGQGPKLLIQFQNNGVVDDSQLPKDRFSAERLKGVDSTLKIQPAKLEDSAVYLCASSWGTGANTEAFFGQGTRLTVV.

This clone appeared once. The genes are TRBV29-1 and TRBJ1-5; possible D gene TRBD1, 5 bases. V was shortened by 4 bases and J by 2 bases, with 15 bases between the two germline ends. The CDR3 loop spans 15 amino acids. Per the germline V gene, CDR1 is SQVTM and CDR2 is ANQGSEA. CDR3: CSVASGLRGNQPQHF. The CDR3 DNA follows: TGCAGCGTTGCCTCAGGGCTGAGGGGCAATCAGCCCCAGCATTTT.

This chain uses TRBV6-6 with TRBJ2-7; D might be TRBD2 (5 bases). CDR3 length equals 13 residues. The V and J ends lost 0 bases and 6 bases respectively, with 9 bases between them. Germline V CDR1 and CDR2: MNHNY, SVGAGI (reference sequence). The CDR3 spells CASSYSRETEQYF. The DNA for the CDR3 is TGTGCCAGCAGTTACTCGAGGGAGACCGAGCAGTACTTC.

The sample holds one count of this clone. The chain uses TRBV7-2 and TRBJ2-7; D remains ambiguous. This CDR3 has 13 residues. Per germline, CDR1 SGHTA and CDR2 FQGNSA. Trimming removed 5 bases at V and 2 bases at J, with 10 bases between. CDR3 sequence: CASSPATTYEQYF. The DNA of the CDR3 is TGTGCCAGCAGCCCCGCGACAACCTACGAGCAGTACTTC.

The chain recombines TRBV18 with TRBJ2-5; D is unresolved. Trimming took off 2 bases at V and 13 bases at J, with 29 bases between the two ends. The CDR3 length is 17 residues. Germline V gene data show CDR1 as KGHSH and CDR2 as LQKENI. The CDR3 sequence is CASSPSEPGPTPSVWYF. In DNA form, the CDR3 reads TGTGCCAGCTCACCATCAGAGCCCGGTCCTACCCCCTCGGTATGGTACTTC.

This chain uses TRBV19 with TRBJ1-2; 7 nucleotides match TRBD1. V gave up 7 bases and J gave up 2 bases; unmatched junction bases: 10. CDR1 and CDR2 from the germline V gene are LNHDA and SQIVND (reference sequence). The length of the CDR3 is 15 residues. The CDR3 region is CASTAPGRGNYGYTF. DNA for the CDR3: TGTGCCAGTACCGCCCCCGGCAGGGGGAACTATGGCTACACCTTC.

This rearrangement joins TRBV5-6 to TRBJ1-1; D unclear. Germline assignment: CDR1 SGHDT and CDR2 YYEEEE. Trimming left V 3 bases short and J 2 bases short, with 8 bases between. The CDR3 consists of 13 residues. The DNA of the CDR3 is TGTGCCAGCAGCTCTACACCCAACACTGAAGCTTTCTTT. It encodes CASSSTPNTEAFF.